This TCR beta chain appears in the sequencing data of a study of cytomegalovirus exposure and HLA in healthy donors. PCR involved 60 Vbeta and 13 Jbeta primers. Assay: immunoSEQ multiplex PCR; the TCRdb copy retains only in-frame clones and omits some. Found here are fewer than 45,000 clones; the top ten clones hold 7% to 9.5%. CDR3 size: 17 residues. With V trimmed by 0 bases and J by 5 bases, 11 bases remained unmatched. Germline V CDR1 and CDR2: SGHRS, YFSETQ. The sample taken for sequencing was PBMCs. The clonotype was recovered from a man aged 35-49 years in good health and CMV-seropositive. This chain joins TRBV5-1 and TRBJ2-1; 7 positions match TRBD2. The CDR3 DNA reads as TGCGCCAGCAGCTTGGTCGTACGGCCTAGCGGTGACAATGAGCAGTTCTTC. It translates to CASSLVVRPSGDNEQFF.